The clone carrying this T cell receptor (beta chain) was seen a handful of times. Then a second PCR, running roughly 7 to 11 cycles, was carried out with a sample-barcoded 5' primer and a J-beta primer mix. TCRdb passed the 5' RACE reads through MiXCR, listing each CDR3 protein once. The data show about 640,000 distinct CDR3 sequences, about 30% seen once. The CDR3 spans 15 residues. Germline V gene lookup returns CDR1 SGHNT and CDR2 YENEEA. The junction had 6 bases not matched to a gene; V was cut back by 5 bases and J by 4 bases. The data stem from a study of blood T cells in healthy people across ages.

The TCR was taken from a woman older than 75 in good health. The genes are TRBV11-3 and TRBJ2-3; 10 bases line up with TRBD1. Sample: blood. CDR3 sequence reads: CASSPRQGAADTQYF. CDR3 DNA sequence: TGTGCCAGCAGCCCCCGACAGGGGGCCGCAGATACGCAGTATTTT.